Following are 17 T cell receptor beta chains from one sample sequenced in a study of T cell responses to AZD1222 COVID-19 vaccine listed by TCRdb under 2021. Libraries were constructed by the immunoSEQ multiplex PCR assay. TCRdb holds this immuneACCESS table with in-frame rearrangements only. Some clones are missing; in checked studies, unresolved V genes explain under half, and the rest has no known cause. The sample records under 200,000 clones, approximately 91% of which are singletons. The ten biggest clones cover around 5.2% of the sample. This specimen's time point label, interpreted: baseline before first vaccination. The source material was peripheral blood, sampled on day 0 of AZD1222 vaccination. The source is an adult in good health.

This clone was seen only once. The chain employs TRBV18 and TRBJ2-1; 15 positions match TRBD2. In germline, CDR1 is KGHSH, CDR2 LQKENI. V was pared by 0 bases and J by 10 bases, with 4 bases of the junction left unmatched. The CDR3 extends over 16 amino acids. The CDR3 loop is CASSPPGLAGGGEQFF. CDR3 DNA sequence: TGTGCCAGCTCACCACCGGGACTAGCGGGAGGTGGGGAGCAGTTCTTC. The variable domain in full, completed from reference TRBV18 and TRBJ2-1, reads NAGVMQNPRHLVRRRGQEARLRCSPMKGHSHVYWYRQLPEEGLKFMVYLQKENIIDESGMPKERFSAEFPKEGPSILRIQQVVRGDSAAYFCASSPPGLAGGGEQFFGPGTRLTVL.

Worth noting for this clone: The germline gene is not matched at one end of the junction; a read error may be the cause. The chain joins TRBV5-1 to TRBJ2-7, with 7 bases that match TRBD2. The CDR3 has 14 residues. Germline V gene sequence: CDR1 SGHRS, CDR2 YFSETQ. The CDR3 DNA sequence: TGCGCCAGCGGCTTCTCCGGGGGGACTCACGAGCAGTACTTC. Translation: CASGFSGGTHEQYF.

Only one count was recorded for this clone. This chain uses TRBV5-1 with TRBJ1-4, with 8 bases fitting TRBD1. The CDR3 runs to 14 residues. Trimming took 3 bases from V and 6 from J; bases not matched to a gene: 4. Looked up from germline, CDR1 is SGHRS and CDR2 is YFSETQ. For the CDR3, the DNA is TGCGCCAGCAGCTACGGACAGGGTTATGAAAAACTGTTTTTT. It encodes CASSYGQGYEKLFF.

This chain connects TRBV6-2 or TRBV6-3 to TRBJ2-7; 8 bases are a match to TRBD1. Germline V gene data show CDR1 as MNHEY and CDR2 as SVGEGT. The V segment lost 4 bases and the J segment 3 bases; nucleotides outside the gene matches: 8. The CDR3 runs to 15 residues. The CDR3 bases are TGTGCCAGCAGTTCCACCGGGACAGGTGGCTACGAGCAGTACTTC. It codes for CASSSTGTGGYEQYF.

This chain links TRBV4-1 with TRBJ1-3, with D uncertain. The germline V gene encodes CDR1 MGHRA and CDR2 YSYEKL. The CDR3 length is 14 residues. V dropped 0 bases and J dropped 4 bases, with 7 bases sitting between them. As DNA, the CDR3 is TGCGCCAGCAGCCAAGAGGGGTTGGGAAACACCATATATTTT. Translated, it gives CASSQEGLGNTIYF.

The chain uses TRBV6-2 or TRBV6-3 and TRBJ1-5; no reliable D call. The germline V gene has CDR1 MNHEY and CDR2 SVGEGT. This CDR3 has 16 residues. Trimming removed 0 bases at V and 4 bases at J, with 13 bases between. This CDR3 reads CASSYSIQSPNQPQHF. The CDR3 bases are TGTGCCAGCAGTTACTCGATACAAAGCCCAAATCAGCCCCAGCATTTT.

This rearrangement joins TRBV3-1 (or the pseudogene TRBV3-2) to TRBJ2-3; D not certain. Trimming left V 4 bases short and J 2 bases short, with 4 bases between. Germline lookup yields CDR1 LGHDT and CDR2 YNNKEL (reference sequence). The CDR3 extends over 12 amino acids. The CDR3: CASSLSTDTQYF. The CDR3 DNA sequence: TGTGCCAGCAGCCTATCCACAGATACGCAGTATTTT.

In this sample, this clone turned up a few times. The chain carries TRBV7-2 and TRBJ1-5; the match to TRBD1 covers 8 bases. After removal of 4 bases from V and 9 bases from J, the junction contained 8 bases not matched to a gene. Germline lookup yields CDR1 SGHTA and CDR2 FQGNSA. The CDR3 loop spans 14 amino acids. This CDR3 is CASSSRQGTLPQHF. The DNA for the CDR3 is TGTGCCAGCAGCTCCCGACAGGGGACTCTGCCCCAGCATTTT. Drawing the rest from reference TRBV7-2 and TRBJ1-5, the complete variable domain is GAGVSQSPSNKVTEKGKDVELRCDPISGHTALYWYRQSLGQGLEFLIYFQGNSAPDKSGLPSDRFSAERTGGSVSTLTIQRTQQEDSAVYLCASSSRQGTLPQHFGDGTRLSIL.

This sequence joins TRBV7-2 and TRBJ2-2; D ambiguous. The CDR3 runs 15 residues. Germline loops: CDR1 SGHTA, CDR2 FQGNSA. V dropped 1 base and J dropped 0 bases, with 6 bases sitting between them. The CDR3 sequence: CASSLEPANTGELFF. CDR3 coding DNA: TGTGCCAGCAGCTTAGAACCGGCGAACACCGGGGAGCTGTTTTTT.

This chain links TRBV6-6 with TRBJ1-1; no definite D call. Germline V CDR1 and CDR2: MNHNY, SVGAGI (reference sequence). Trimming shortened V by 6 bases and J by 1 base, and 12 bases separated the two germline ends. The CDR3 is 14 residues long. CDR3 DNA sequence: TGTGCCAGCAGATCTAGACCCGAGAACACTGAAGCTTTCTTT. It translates to CASRSRPENTEAFF.

The rearrangement uses TRBV5-4 and TRBJ2-7; TRBD2 is a possible D gene (6 bases). Trimming left V 9 bases short and J 0 bases short, with 16 bases between. The CDR3 runs 14 residues. The germline gives CDR1 SGHNT, CDR2 YYREEE (reference sequence). The CDR3, as DNA: TGTGCCACCGGGTGGGGAGGCAACTCCTACGAGCAGTACTTC. Translating gives CATGWGGNSYEQYF.

This clone came up once. The V and J genes are TRBV27 and TRBJ1-1; D unclear. Germline V gene sequence: CDR1 MNHEY, CDR2 SMNVEV (reference sequence). V lost 3 bases, J lost 0 bases, and 14 bases lay in between. This CDR3 is 16 amino acids long. DNA of the CDR3: TGTGCCAGCAGTTTCTTTGGGCCCCAAATGAACACTGAAGCTTTCTTT. Protein: CASSFFGPQMNTEAFF.

This chain links TRBV29-1 with TRBJ2-1; 9 bases map to TRBD1. Germline CDR1 and CDR2: SQVTM and ANQGSEA. The CDR3 totals 14 residues. V gave up 4 bases and J gave up 7 bases; unmatched junction bases: 8. The CDR3 DNA follows: TGCAGCGTTGTGGACAGGGGTTTTTCGAATGAGCAGTTCTTC. It is translated as CSVVDRGFSNEQFF.

This clone turned up a few times. V usage is TRBV18 and J usage is TRBJ1-2, with 7 bases aligning to TRBD1. Unmatched junction bases numbered 6, after V lost 5 bases and J lost 3 bases. The CDR3 is made up of 14 amino acids. Germline assignment: CDR1 KGHSH and CDR2 LQKENI. For the CDR3, the DNA is TGTGCCAGCTCAGCAGCCGGGACAGACTATGGCTACACCTTC. It encodes CASSAAGTDYGYTF.

This chain joins TRBV25-1 and TRBJ2-4, with TRBD2 as a possible D gene (6 bases). Germline V CDR1 and CDR2: MGHDK, SYGVNS. CDR3 size: 13 residues. V was clipped by 5 bases and J by 5 bases, with 10 bases between them. The CDR3 region has the DNA TGTGCCAGCAGTTGGGCGGGACAAAACATTCAGTACTTC. This gives the protein CASSWAGQNIQYF. The complete variable domain, with remaining parts taken from reference TRBV25-1 and TRBJ2-4, reads EADIYQTPRYLVIGTGKKITLECSQTMGHDKMYWYQQDPGMELHLIHYSYGVNSTEKGDLSSESTVSRIRTEHFPLTLESARPSHTSQYLCASSWAGQNIQYFGAGTRLSVL.

The CDR3 DNA sequence: TGTGCCAGCAGCTTAGCTACAGGGTTCGGACCCGTTGGGATTCAGTACTTC. Translation: CASSLATGFGPVGIQYF. The chain links TRBV11-1 to TRBJ2-4, with TRBD1 as a possible D gene (6 bases). CDR3 length: 17 amino acids. Germline values: CDR1 SGHAT, CDR2 FQDESV (reference sequence). With 0 bases removed from V and 10 bases from J, the gap between germline ends came to 22 bases.

V usage is TRBV6-4 and J usage is TRBJ1-1, with unresolved D. The ends were cut back, 7 bases at V and 0 bases at J, with 6 bases in the middle. Germline V CDR1 and CDR2: MRHNA, SNTAGT. The length of the CDR3 is 12 residues. The CDR3: CASIGLNTEAFF. The CDR3, as DNA: TGTGCCAGCATAGGTCTGAACACTGAAGCTTTCTTT.